This T cell receptor (beta chain) was obtained from a study of blood T cell repertoires in COVID-19. CDR1 SQVTM and CDR2 ANQGSEA come from the germline V gene. This CDR3 spans 15 amino acids. J lost 1 base, V lost 5 bases, and 8 bases had no gene match. Per the study methods: Amplification from reference gene primers served as the basis for estimated nucleated cell counts. The table came from immunoSEQ multiplex PCR; TCRdb's copy has only in-frame clones and leaves some out. V and J calls and clone size are as listed in that table; D and trimming were resolved from the DNA. The sample holds about 220,000 clones, 80% to 90% seen once.

The rearrangement uses TRBV29-1 and TRBJ2-3; 8 bases fit TRBD2. The sequenced sample consisted of PBMCs or T cells enriched from blood (not recorded which). The clonotype was recovered from a woman aged 50 to 60 with acute COVID-19. CDR3 in amino acids: CSVIGTSHGTDTQYF. In nucleotides, the CDR3 is TGCAGCGTTATCGGGACTAGTCATGGCACAGATACGCAGTATTTT.